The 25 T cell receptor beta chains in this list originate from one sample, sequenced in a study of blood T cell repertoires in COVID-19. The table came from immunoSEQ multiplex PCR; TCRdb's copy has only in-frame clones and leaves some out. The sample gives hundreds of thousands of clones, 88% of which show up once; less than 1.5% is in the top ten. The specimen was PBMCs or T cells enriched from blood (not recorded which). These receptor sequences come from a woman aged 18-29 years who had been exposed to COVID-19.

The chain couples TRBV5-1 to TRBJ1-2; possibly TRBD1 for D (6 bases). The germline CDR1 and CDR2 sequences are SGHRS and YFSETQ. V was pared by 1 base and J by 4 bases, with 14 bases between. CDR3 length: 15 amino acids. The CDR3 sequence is CASSLTAGVVYGYTF. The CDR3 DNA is TGCGCCAGCAGCTTGACGGCAGGGGTAGTCTATGGCTACACCTTC.

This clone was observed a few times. Here the CDR3 DNA reads TGCAGCGGGAGTCCCGCGTCCGAATTCATAGGCTACACCTTC. As protein: CSGSPASEFIGYTF. The chain joins TRBV29-1 to TRBJ1-2; D is uncertain. This CDR3 is 14 amino acids long. CDR1 SQVTM and CDR2 ANQGSEA come from the germline V gene. The V end was cut by 7 bases, the J end by 8 bases, with 23 bases between. Complete variable domain (other parts from reference TRBV29-1 and TRBJ1-2): SAVISQKPSRDICQRGTSLTIQCQVDSQVTMMFWYRQQPGQSLTLIATANQGSEATYESGFVIDKFPISRPNLTFSTLTVSNMSPEDSSIYLCSGSPASEFIGYTFGSGTRLTVV.

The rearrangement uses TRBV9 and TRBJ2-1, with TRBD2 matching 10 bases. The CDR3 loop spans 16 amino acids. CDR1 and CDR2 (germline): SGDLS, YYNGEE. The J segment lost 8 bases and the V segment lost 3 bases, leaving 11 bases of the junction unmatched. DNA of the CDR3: TGTGCCAGCAGCGCTGATCCCCTAGCGGGGGTAGATGAGCAGTTCTTC. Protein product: CASSADPLAGVDEQFF.

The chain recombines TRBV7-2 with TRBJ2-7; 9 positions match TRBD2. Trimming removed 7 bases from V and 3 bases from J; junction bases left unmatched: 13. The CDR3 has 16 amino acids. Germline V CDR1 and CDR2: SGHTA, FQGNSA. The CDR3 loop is CASTASGTLDLYEQYF. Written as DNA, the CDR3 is TGTGCCAGCACCGCTAGCGGGACTCTCGATCTCTACGAGCAGTACTTC.

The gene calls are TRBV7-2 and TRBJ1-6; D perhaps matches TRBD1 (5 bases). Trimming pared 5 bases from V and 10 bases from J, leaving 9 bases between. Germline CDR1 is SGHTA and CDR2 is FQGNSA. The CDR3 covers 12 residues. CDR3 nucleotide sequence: TGTGCCAGCAGCACCCAGGGATCACCCCTCCACTTT. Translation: CASSTQGSPLHF.

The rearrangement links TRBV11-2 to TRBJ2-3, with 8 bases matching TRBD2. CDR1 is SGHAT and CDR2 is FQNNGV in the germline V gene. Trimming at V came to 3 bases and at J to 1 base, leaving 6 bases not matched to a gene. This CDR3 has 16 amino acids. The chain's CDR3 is CASSFVAGGRTDTQYF. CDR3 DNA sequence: TGTGCCAGCAGCTTTGTGGCGGGGGGCCGCACAGATACGCAGTATTTT.

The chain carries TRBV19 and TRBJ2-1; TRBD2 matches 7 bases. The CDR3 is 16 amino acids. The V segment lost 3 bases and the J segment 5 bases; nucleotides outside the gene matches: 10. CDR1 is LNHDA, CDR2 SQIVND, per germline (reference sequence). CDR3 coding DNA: TGTGCCAGTAGTATTACGGCGGGAGTAGGCGACAATGAGCAGTTCTTC. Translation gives CASSITAGVGDNEQFF.

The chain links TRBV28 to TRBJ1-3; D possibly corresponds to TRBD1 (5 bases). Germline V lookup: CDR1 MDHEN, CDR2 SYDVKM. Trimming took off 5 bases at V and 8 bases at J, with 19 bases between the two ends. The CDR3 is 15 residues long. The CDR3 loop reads CASSRWGNLGDTIYF. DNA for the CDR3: TGTGCCAGCAGTCGATGGGGCAATCTAGGGGACACCATATATTTT.

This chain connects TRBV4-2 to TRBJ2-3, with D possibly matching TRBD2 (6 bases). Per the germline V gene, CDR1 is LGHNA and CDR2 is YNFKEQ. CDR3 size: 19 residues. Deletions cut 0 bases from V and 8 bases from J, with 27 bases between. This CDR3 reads CASSQEGWGGSSATPTQYF. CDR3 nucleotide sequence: TGTGCCAGCAGCCAAGAAGGTTGGGGAGGAAGTTCTGCGACTCCTACGCAGTATTTT.

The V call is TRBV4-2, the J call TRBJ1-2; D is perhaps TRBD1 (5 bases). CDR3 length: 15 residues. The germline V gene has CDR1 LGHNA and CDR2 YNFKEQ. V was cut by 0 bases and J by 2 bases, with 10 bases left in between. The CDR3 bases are TGTGCCAGCAGCCAAGATTGGGGCCAGAACTATGGCTACACCTTC. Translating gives CASSQDWGQNYGYTF.

The CDR3 DNA follows: TGTGCCAGCAGTCGTGGACAGTACACTGAAGCTTTCTTT. Its translation is CASSRGQYTEAFF. The chain is built from TRBV28 and TRBJ1-1, with a tentative D call TRBD1 (6 bases). The germline CDR1 and CDR2 sequences are MDHEN and SYDVKM. The CDR3 has 13 amino acids. The ends were cut back, 5 bases at V and 3 bases at J, with 10 bases in the middle.

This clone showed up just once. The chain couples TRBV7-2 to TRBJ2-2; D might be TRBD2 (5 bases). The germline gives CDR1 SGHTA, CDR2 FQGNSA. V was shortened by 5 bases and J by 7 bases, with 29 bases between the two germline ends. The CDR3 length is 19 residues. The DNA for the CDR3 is TGTGCCAGCAGCCTCCTCTTTTCCCCCCGGGGATTCGCACGCGGGGAGCTGTTTTTT. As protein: CASSLLFSPRGFARGELFF.

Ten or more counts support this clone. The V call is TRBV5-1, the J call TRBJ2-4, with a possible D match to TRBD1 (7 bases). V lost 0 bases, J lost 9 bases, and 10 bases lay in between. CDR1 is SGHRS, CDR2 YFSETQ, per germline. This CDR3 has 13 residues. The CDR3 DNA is TGCGCCAGCAGCTTGGGACAGGGAGGCATTCAGTACTTC. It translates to CASSLGQGGIQYF.

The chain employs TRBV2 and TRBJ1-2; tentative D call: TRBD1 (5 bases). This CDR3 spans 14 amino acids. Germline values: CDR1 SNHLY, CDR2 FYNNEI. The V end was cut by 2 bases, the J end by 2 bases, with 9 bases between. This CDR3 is CASSESAGNYGYTF. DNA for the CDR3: TGTGCCAGCAGTGAATCGGCAGGGAACTATGGCTACACCTTC.

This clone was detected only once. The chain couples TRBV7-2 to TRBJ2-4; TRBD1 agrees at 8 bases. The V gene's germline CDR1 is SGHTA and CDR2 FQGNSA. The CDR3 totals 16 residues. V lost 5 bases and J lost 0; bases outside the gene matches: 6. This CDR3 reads CASSPDRGLAKNIQYF. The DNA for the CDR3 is TGTGCCAGCAGCCCAGACAGGGGCCTAGCCAAAAACATTCAGTACTTC.

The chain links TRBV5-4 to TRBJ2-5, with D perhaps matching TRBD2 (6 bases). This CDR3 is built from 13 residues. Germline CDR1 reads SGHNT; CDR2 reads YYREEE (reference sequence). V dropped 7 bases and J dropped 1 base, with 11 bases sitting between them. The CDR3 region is CASPAGSQETQYF. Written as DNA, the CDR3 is TGTGCCAGCCCAGCGGGCTCCCAAGAGACCCAGTACTTC.

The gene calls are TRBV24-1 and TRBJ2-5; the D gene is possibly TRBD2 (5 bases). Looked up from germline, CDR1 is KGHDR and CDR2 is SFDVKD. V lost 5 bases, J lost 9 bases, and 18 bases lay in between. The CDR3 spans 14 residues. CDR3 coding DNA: TGTGCCACCAGTGGGGAAGCGGCATCGGCGGCCCAGTACTTC. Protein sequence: CATSGEAASAAQYF.

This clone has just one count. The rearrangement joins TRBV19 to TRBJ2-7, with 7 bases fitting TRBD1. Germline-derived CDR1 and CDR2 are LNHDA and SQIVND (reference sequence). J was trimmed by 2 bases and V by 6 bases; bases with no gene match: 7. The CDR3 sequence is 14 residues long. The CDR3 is CASSTHTGAYEQYF. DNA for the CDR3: TGTGCCAGTAGCACACACACAGGGGCCTACGAGCAGTACTTC.

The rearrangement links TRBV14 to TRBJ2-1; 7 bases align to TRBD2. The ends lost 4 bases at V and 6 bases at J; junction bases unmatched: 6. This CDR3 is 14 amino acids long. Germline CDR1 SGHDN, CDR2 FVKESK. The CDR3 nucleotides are TGTGCCAGCAGCCGGGACTACAACCTCAATGAGCAGTTCTTC. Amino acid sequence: CASSRDYNLNEQFF.

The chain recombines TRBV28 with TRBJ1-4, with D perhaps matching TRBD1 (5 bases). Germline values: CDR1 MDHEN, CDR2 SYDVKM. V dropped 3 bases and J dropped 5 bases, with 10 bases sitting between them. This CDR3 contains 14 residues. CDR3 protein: CASSFQGSNEKLFF. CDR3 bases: TGTGCCAGCAGTTTCCAGGGTTCAAATGAAAAACTGTTTTTT.

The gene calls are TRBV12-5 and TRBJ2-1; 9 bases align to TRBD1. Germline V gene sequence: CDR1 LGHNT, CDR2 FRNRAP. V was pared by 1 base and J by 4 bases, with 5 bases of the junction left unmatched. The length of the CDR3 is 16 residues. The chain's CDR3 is CASGLAGQGLYNEQFF. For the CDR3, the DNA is TGTGCTAGTGGTTTGGCGGGACAGGGCCTATACAATGAGCAGTTCTTC. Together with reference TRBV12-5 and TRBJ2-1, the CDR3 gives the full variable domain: DARVTQTPRHKVTEMGQEVTMRCQPILGHNTVFWYRQTMMQGLELLAYFRNRAPLDDSGMPKDRFSAEMPDATLATLKIQPSEPRDSAVYFCASGLAGQGLYNEQFFGPGTRLTVL.

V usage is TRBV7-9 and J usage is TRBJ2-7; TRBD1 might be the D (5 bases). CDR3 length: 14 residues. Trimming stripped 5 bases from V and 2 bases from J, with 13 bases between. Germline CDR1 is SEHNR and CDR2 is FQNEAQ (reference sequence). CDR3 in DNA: TGTGCCAGCAGCCCAACACAGGCGCCCTACGAGCAGTACTTC. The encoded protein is CASSPTQAPYEQYF.

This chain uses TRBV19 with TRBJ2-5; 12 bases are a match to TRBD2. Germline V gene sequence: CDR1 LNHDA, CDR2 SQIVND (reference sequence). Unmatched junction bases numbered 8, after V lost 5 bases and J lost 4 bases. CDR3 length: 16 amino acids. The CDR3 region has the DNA TGTGCCAGTAGTCCCTCGACTAGCGGGAGAAGAGAGACCCAGTACTTC. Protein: CASSPSTSGRRETQYF.

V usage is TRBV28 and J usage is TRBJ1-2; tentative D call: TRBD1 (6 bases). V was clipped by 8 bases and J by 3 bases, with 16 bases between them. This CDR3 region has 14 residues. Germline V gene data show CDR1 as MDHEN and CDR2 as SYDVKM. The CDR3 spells CASHDGQRYYGYTF. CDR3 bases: TGTGCCAGCCACGACGGACAGAGATACTATGGCTACACCTTC.

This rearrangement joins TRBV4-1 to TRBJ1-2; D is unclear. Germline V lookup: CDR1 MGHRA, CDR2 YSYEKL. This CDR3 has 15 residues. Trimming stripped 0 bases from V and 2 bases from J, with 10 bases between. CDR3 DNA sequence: TGCGCCAGCAGCCAAGATGCGTCGGGGAACTATGGCTACACCTTC. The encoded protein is CASSQDASGNYGYTF.